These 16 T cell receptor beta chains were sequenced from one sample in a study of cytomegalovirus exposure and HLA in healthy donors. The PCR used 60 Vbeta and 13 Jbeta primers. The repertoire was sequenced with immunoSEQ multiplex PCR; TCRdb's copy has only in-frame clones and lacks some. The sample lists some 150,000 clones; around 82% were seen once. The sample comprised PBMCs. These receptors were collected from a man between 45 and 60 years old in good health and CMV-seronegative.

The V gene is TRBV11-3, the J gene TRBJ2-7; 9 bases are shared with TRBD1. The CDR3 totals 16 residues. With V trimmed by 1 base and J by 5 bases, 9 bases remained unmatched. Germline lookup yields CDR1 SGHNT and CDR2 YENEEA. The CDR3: CASSLVGGGQGHEQYF. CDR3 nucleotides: TGTGCCAGCAGCTTAGTAGGGGGTGGACAGGGGCACGAGCAGTACTTC. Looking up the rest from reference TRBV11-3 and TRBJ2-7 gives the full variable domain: EAGVVQSPRYKIIEKKQPVAFWCNPISGHNTLYWYLQNLGQGPELLIRYENEEAVDDSQLPKDRFSAERLKGVDSTLKIQPAELGDSAVYLCASSLVGGGQGHEQYFGPGTRLTVT.

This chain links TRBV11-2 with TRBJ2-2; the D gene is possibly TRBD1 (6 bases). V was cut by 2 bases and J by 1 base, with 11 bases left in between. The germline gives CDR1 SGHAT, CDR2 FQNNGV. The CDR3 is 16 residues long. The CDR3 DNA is TGTGCCAGCAGCTTACGGGCAGGGGAGAACACCGGGGAGCTGTTTTTT. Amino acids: CASSLRAGENTGELFF.

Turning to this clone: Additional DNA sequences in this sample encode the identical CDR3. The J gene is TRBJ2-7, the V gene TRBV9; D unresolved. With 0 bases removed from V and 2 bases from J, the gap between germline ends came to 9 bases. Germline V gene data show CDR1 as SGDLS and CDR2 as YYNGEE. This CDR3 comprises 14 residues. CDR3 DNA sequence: TGTGCCAGCAGCGTAGATGGCCGGGCCTACGAGCAGTACTTC. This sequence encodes CASSVDGRAYEQYF.

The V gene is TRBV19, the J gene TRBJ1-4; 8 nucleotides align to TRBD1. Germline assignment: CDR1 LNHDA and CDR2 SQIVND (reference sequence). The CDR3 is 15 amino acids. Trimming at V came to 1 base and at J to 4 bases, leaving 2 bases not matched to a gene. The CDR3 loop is CASSIGQGRNEKLFF. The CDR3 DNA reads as TGTGCCAGTAGTATAGGACAGGGGCGTAATGAAAAACTGTTTTTT.

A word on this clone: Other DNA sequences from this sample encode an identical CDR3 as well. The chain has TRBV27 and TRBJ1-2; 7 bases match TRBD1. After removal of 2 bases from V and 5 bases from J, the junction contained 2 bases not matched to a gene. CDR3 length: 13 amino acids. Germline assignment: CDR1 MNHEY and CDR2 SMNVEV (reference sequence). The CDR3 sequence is CASSLRQGYGYTF. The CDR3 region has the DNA TGTGCCAGCAGTTTACGACAGGGTTATGGCTACACCTTC.

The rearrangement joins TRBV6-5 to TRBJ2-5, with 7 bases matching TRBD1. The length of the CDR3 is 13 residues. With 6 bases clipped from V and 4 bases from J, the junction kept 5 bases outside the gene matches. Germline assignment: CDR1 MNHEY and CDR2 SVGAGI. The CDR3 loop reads CASREQGRETQYF. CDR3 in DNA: TGTGCCAGCAGGGAACAGGGGCGAGAGACCCAGTACTTC.

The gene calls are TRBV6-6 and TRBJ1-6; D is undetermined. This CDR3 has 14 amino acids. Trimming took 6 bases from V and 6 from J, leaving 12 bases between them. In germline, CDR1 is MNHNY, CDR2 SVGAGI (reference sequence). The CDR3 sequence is CASSVRGPNSPLHF. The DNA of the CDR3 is TGTGCCAGCAGCGTACGCGGGCCTAATTCACCCCTCCACTTT.

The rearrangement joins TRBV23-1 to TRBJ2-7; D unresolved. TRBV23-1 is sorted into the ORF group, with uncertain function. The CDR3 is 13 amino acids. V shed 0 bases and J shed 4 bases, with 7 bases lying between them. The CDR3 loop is CASSQSAQYEQYF. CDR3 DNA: TGCGCCAGCAGTCAATCTGCCCAGTACGAGCAGTACTTC.

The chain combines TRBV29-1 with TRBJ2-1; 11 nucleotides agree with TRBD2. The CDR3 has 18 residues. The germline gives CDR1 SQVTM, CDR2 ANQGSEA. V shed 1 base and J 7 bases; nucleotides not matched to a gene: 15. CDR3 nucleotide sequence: TGCAGCGTTGAAGTGGCAAGGCAACTAGCGGGAGTAATTAATGAGCAGTTCTTC. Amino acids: CSVEVARQLAGVINEQFF.

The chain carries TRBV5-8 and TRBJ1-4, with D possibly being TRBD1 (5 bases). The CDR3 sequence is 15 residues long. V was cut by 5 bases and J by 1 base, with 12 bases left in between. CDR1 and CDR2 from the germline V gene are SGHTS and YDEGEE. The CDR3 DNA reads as TGTGCCAGCAGTCCCTCAGGGATAACTAATGAAAAACTGTTTTTT. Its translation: CASSPSGITNEKLFF.

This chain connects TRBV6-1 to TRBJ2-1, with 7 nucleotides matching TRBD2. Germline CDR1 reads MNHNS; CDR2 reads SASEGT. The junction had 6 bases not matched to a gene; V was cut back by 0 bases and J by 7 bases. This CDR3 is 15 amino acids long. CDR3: CASSEAGGHQNEQFF. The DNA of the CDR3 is TGTGCCAGCAGTGAAGCGGGAGGGCACCAGAATGAGCAGTTCTTC.

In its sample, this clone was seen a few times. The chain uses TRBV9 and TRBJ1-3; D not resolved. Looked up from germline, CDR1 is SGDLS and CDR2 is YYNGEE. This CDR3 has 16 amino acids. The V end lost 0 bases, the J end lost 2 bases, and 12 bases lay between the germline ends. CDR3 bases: TGTGCCAGCAGCGTAGCGCGGGCGATGGCTGGAAACACCATATATTTT. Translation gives CASSVARAMAGNTIYF.

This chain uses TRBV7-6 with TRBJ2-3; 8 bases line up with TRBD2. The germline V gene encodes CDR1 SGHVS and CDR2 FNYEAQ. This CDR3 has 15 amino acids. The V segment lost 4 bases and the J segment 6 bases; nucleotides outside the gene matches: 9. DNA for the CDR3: TGTGCCAGCAGCTCCGGGGGGCGGGAGGTCGATACGCAGTATTTT. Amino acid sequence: CASSSGGREVDTQYF.

CDR3 sequence (DNA): TGTGCCAGCAGGAGGGACTCTTTCACCGGGGAGCTGTTTTTT. Translating gives CASRRDSFTGELFF. This sequence joins TRBV6-4 and TRBJ2-2; D might be TRBD2 (6 bases). V lost 6 bases, J lost 4 bases, and 12 bases lay in between. Germline CDR1 and CDR2: MRHNA and SNTAGT. This CDR3 has 14 amino acids.

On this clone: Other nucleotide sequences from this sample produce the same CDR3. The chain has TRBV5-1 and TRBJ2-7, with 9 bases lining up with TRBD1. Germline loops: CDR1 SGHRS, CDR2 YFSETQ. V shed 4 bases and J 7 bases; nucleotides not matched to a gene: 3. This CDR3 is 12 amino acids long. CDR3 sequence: CASSLQGAEQYF. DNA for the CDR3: TGCGCCAGCAGCCTACAGGGGGCTGAGCAGTACTTC.

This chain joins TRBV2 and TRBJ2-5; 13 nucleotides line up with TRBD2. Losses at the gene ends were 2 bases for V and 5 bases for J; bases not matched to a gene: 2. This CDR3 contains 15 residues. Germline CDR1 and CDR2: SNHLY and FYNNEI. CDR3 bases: TGTGCCAGCAGTGAAACTAGCGGGAGGGAGGAGACCCAGTACTTC. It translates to CASSETSGREETQYF.